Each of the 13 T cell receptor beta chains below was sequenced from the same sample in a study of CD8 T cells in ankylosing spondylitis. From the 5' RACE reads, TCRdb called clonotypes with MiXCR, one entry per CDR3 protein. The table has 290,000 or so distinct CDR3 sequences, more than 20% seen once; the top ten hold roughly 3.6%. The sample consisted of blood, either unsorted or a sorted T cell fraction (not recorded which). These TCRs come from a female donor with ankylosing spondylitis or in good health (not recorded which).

In DNA, the CDR3 is TGTGCCAGCAGTGAGGGCCCCTGGAAGGGAGAGACCCAGTACTTC. This translates into CASSEGPWKGETQYF. This rearrangement joins TRBV2 to TRBJ2-5; D call uncertain. V was pared by 3 bases and J by 4 bases, with 15 bases between. The CDR3 is made up of 15 amino acids. Germline assignment: CDR1 SNHLY and CDR2 FYNNEI.

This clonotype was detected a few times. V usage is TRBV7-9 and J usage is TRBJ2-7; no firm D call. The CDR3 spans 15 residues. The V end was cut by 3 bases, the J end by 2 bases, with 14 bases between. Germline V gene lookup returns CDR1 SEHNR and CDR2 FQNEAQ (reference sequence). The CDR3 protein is CASSFGGISPYEQYF. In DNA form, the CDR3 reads TGTGCCAGCAGCTTCGGCGGAATAAGCCCCTACGAGCAGTACTTC.

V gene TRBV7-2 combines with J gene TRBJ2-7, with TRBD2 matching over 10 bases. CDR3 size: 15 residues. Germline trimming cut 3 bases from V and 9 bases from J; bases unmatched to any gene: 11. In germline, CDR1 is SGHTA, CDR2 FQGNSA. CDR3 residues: CASSLATGTSVVQYF. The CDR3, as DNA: TGTGCCAGCAGCTTGGCGACCGGGACTAGCGTCGTGCAGTACTTC.

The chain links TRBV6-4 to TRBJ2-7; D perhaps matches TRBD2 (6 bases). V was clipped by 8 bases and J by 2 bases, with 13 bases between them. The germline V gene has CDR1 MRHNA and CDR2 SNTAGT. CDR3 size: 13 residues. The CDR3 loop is CASRRAEAYEQYF. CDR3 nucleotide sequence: TGTGCCAGCCGGAGGGCGGAAGCCTACGAGCAGTACTTC.

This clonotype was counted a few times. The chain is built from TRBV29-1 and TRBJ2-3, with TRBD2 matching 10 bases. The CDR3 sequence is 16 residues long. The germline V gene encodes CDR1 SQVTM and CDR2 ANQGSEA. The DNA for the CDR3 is TGCAGTTCTTTGAAGACTAGCGGGTTAAGCACAGATACGCAGTATTTT. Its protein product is CSSLKTSGLSTDTQYF.

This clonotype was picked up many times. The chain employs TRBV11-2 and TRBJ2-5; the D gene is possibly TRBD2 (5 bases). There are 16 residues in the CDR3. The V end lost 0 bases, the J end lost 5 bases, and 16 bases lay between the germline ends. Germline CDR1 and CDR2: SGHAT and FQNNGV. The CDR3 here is CASSLEGAFRGETQYF. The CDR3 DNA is TGTGCCAGCAGCTTAGAAGGCGCGTTCAGAGGGGAGACCCAGTACTTC.

The CDR3 sequence is CASSYGSADTQYF. CDR3 sequence (DNA): TGTGCCAGCAGTTACGGGAGTGCAGATACGCAGTATTTT. V is TRBV27 and J is TRBJ2-3; tentatively, D is TRBD2 (6 bases). Trimming took off 4 bases at V and 4 bases at J, with 9 bases between the two ends. Germline CDR1 MNHEY, CDR2 SMNVEV (reference sequence). The CDR3 totals 13 residues.

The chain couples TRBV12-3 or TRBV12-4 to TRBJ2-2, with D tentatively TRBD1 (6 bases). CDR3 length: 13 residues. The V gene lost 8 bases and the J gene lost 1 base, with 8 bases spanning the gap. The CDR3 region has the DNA TGTGCCAGCGCAGGGGTGAACACCGGGGAGCTGTTTTTT. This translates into CASAGVNTGELFF.

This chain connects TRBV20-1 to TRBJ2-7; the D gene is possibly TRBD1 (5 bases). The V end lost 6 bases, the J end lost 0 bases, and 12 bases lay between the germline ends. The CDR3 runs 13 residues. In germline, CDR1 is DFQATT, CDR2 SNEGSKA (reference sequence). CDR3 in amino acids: CSATADSSYEQYF. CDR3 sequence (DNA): TGCAGTGCCACCGCCGACAGCTCCTACGAGCAGTACTTC.

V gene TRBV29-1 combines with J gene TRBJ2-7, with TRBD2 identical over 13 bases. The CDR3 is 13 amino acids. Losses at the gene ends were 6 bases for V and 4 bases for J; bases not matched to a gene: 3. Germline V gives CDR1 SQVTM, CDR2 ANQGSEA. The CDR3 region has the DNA TGCAGCGTGACTAGCGGGAGGTGGTACGAGCAGTACTTC. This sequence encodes CSVTSGRWYEQYF.

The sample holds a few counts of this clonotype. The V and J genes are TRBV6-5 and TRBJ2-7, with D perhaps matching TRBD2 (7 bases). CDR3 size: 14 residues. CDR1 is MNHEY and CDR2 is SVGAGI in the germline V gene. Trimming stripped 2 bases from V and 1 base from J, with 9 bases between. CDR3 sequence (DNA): TGTGCCAGCAGTTACAGGGGGGGGTCCTACGAGCAGTACTTC. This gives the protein CASSYRGGSYEQYF.

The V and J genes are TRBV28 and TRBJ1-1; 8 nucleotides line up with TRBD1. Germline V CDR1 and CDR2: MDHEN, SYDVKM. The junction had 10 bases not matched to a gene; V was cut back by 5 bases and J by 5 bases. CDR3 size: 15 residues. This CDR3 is CASSPRGQGLTEAFF. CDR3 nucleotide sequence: TGTGCCAGCAGTCCAAGAGGACAGGGTTTAACTGAAGCTTTCTTT.

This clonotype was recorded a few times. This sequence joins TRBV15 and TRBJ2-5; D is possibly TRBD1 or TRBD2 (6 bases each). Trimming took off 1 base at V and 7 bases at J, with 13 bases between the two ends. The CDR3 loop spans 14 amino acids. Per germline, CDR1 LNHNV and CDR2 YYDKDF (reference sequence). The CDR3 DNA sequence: TGTGCCACCAGCAGAGGTCTGGGGGGCTTGACCCAGTACTTC. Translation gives CATSRGLGGLTQYF.